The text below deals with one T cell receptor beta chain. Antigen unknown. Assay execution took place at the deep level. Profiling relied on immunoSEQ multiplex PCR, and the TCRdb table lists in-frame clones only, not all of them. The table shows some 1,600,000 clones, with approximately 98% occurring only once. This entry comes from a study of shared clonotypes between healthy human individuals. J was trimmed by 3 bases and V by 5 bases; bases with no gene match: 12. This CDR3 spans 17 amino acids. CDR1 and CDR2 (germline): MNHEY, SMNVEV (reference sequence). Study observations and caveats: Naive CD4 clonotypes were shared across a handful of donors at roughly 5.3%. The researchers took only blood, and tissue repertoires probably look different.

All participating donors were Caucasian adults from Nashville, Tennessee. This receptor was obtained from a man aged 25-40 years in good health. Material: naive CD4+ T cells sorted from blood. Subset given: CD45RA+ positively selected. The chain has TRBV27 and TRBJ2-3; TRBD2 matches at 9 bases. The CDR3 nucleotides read TGTGCCAGCAGTGGCAGCGAACTAGCGGGTCCGACAGATACGCAGTATTTT. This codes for CASSGSELAGPTDTQYF.